The 12 T cell receptor beta chains in this list originate from one sample, sequenced in a study of cytomegalovirus exposure and HLA in healthy donors. It was with 60 Vbeta and 13 Jbeta primers that the PCR ran. Assay: immunoSEQ multiplex PCR; the TCRdb copy retains only in-frame clones and omits some. Altogether more than 110,000 clones are present, around 80% being singletons, with the ten largest covering about 1.5%. Sequencing used PBMCs. Receptors were obtained from a man aged 25-45 years in good health and CMV-seropositive.

V and J are TRBV5-6 and TRBJ2-5; no reliable D call. The germline gives CDR1 SGHDT, CDR2 YYEEEE. The CDR3 is 12 residues long. Trimming removed 4 bases at V and 1 base at J, with 5 bases between. The chain's CDR3 is CASSGPQETQYF. CDR3 nucleotides: TGTGCCAGCAGCGGCCCCCAAGAGACCCAGTACTTC.

For this clone: This sample also contains other DNA sequences that code for the same CDR3. The chain joins TRBV6-5 to TRBJ1-1, with a possible D match to TRBD1 (5 bases). The germline CDR1 and CDR2 sequences are MNHEY and SVGAGI. The CDR3 spans 13 residues. V lost 6 bases and J lost 1, with 9 bases in between. In DNA form, the CDR3 reads TGTGCCAGCAGCGACGGACAGAACACTGAAGCTTTCTTT. Translated: CASSDGQNTEAFF.

This chain links TRBV15 with TRBJ2-3; no clear D gene. The V end lost 4 bases, the J end lost 3 bases, and 14 bases lay between the germline ends. Germline CDR1 is LNHNV and CDR2 is YYDKDF (reference sequence). The CDR3 runs 15 residues. CDR3 nucleotide sequence: TGTGCCACCAGCAAGCCGGTTGAACTTACAGATACGCAGTATTTT. It encodes CATSKPVELTDTQYF.

This rearrangement joins TRBV7-2 to TRBJ2-3, with TRBD2 matching 7 bases. CDR3 length: 13 residues. The germline CDR1 and CDR2 sequences are SGHTA and FQGNSA. Trimming removed 6 bases from V and 5 bases from J; junction bases left unmatched: 5. The DNA for the CDR3 is TGTGCCAGCAGGTGGGGGGGTGGAGATACGCAGTATTTT. Translating gives CASRWGGGDTQYF.

This sequence joins TRBV7-2 and TRBJ1-5, with 11 bases matching TRBD1. The trim removed 1 base at V and 6 bases at J, leaving 2 bases unmatched. From germline, CDR1 is SGHTA and CDR2 FQGNSA. This CDR3 is 15 amino acids long. For the CDR3, the DNA is TGTGCCAGCAGCTTAGGGACAGGGGGCGTTCAGCCCCAGCATTTT. Translated, it gives CASSLGTGGVQPQHF.

The J gene is TRBJ1-1, the V gene TRBV27; TRBD1 matches 11 bases. This CDR3 is 19 amino acids long. Germline trimming cut 3 bases from V and 3 bases from J; bases unmatched to any gene: 15. Germline V gene data show CDR1 as MNHEY and CDR2 as SMNVEV (reference sequence). The CDR3 protein is CASSFQGPDRGLGDTEAFF. For the CDR3, the DNA is TGTGCCAGCAGTTTTCAGGGCCCGGACAGGGGGCTTGGGGACACTGAAGCTTTCTTT.

The chain couples TRBV6-1 to TRBJ2-7, with 8 bases that match TRBD2. V trimming: 4 bases; J trimming: 3 bases; junction bases outside the gene matches: 8. The CDR3 runs 15 residues. In germline, CDR1 is MNHNS, CDR2 SASEGT. The CDR3 DNA reads as TGTGCCAGCAGTGTCCAGAGCGGGGGTTACTACGAGCAGTACTTC. Protein sequence: CASSVQSGGYYEQYF.

This chain connects TRBV2 to TRBJ2-7, with D unclear. V dropped 6 bases and J dropped 3 bases, with 15 bases sitting between them. The CDR3 is 14 amino acids. Germline CDR1 and CDR2: SNHLY and FYNNEI. The CDR3 DNA sequence: TGTGCCAGCAGGACCGACTCTATCCTCTACGAGCAGTACTTC. Its protein is CASRTDSILYEQYF. The full variable domain, in which reference TRBV2 and TRBJ2-7 provide the parts outside the CDR3, is EPEVTQTPSHQVTQMGQEVILRCVPISNHLYFYWYRQILGQKVEFLVSFYNNEISEKSEIFDDQFSVERPDGSNFTLKIRSTKLEDSAMYFCASRTDSILYEQYFGPGTRLTVT.

The chain employs TRBV9 and TRBJ1-2; D possibly corresponds to TRBD1 (5 bases). The CDR3 is 14 amino acids. The germline gives CDR1 SGDLS, CDR2 YYNGEE. Trimming took 4 bases from V and 6 from J, leaving 16 bases between them. The CDR3 region is CASSSRTLGNGYTF. DNA for the CDR3: TGTGCCAGCAGCTCAAGGACATTGGGCAATGGCTACACCTTC.

The chain employs TRBV9 and TRBJ2-1; 9 bases align to TRBD2. Germline loops: CDR1 SGDLS, CDR2 YYNGEE. The CDR3 runs 15 residues. Trimming at V came to 5 bases and at J to 0 bases, leaving 3 bases not matched to a gene. CDR3 DNA sequence: TGTGCCAGCAGTCGTAGCGGGAGCTCCTACAATGAGCAGTTCTTC. Protein: CASSRSGSSYNEQFF. Filled out from reference TRBV9 and TRBJ2-1, the complete variable domain reads DSGVTQTPKHLITATGQRVTLRCSPRSGDLSVYWYQQSLDQGLQFLIQYYNGEERAKGNILERFSAQQFPDLHSELNLSSLELGDSALYFCASSRSGSSYNEQFFGPGTRLTVL.

The V gene is TRBV16, the J gene TRBJ1-2; a weak D match, TRBD1 (6 bases). Per germline, CDR1 KGHSY and CDR2 FQNENV. V was clipped by 2 bases and J by 4 bases, with 11 bases between them. This CDR3 spans 14 amino acids. This CDR3 reads CASSQDRMGYGYTF. CDR3 bases: TGTGCCAGCAGCCAAGACAGGATGGGCTATGGCTACACCTTC. Full variable domain (rest looked up from reference TRBV16 and TRBJ1-2): GEEVAQTPKHLVRGEGQKAKLYCAPIKGHSYVFWYQQVLKNEFKFLISFQNENVFDETGMPKERFSAKCLPNSPCSLEIQATKLEDSAVYFCASSQDRMGYGYTFGSGTRLTVV.

V gene TRBV5-6 combines with J gene TRBJ1-1, with D possibly TRBD1 on 5 matching bases. The CDR3 length is 17 residues. Germline CDR1 and CDR2: SGHDT and YYEEEE. Trimming cost V 0 bases and J 3 bases, with 18 bases left between them. CDR3 nucleotide sequence: TGTGCCAGCAGCTTGGGGGGGGTAGAACGGGGGGACACTGAAGCTTTCTTT. Its translation: CASSLGGVERGDTEAFF. The whole variable domain, filled in from reference TRBV5-6 and TRBJ1-1, reads DAGVTQSPTHLIKTRGQQVTLRCSPKSGHDTVSWYQQALGQGPQFIFQYYEEEERQRGNFPDRFSGHQFPNYSSELNVNALLLGDSALYLCASSLGGVERGDTEAFFGQGTRLTVV.